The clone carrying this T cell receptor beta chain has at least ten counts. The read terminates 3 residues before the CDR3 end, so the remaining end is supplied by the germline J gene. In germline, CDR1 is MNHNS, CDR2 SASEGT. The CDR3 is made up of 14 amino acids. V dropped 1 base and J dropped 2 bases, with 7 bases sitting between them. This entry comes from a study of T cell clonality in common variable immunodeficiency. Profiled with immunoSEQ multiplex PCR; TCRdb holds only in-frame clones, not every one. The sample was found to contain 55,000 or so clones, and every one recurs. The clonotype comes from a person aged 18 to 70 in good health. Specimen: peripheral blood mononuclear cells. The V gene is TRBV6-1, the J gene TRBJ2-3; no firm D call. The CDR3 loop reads CASSEVQITDTQYF. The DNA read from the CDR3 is TGTGCCAGCAGTGAAGTACAGATCACAGATACG.